Following are 14 T cell receptor beta chains from one sample sequenced in a study of T cells after yellow fever vaccination. TCRdb re-derived calls from the 5' RACE reads in MiXCR, one entry per CDR3 protein. The sample holds some 350,000 distinct CDR3 sequences, under 14% seen once. The input for sequencing was PBMCs, taken on the day of the first yellow fever vaccination. These receptors were obtained from a man aged 18 to 29 who received the YFV17D yellow fever vaccine.

This clonotype turned up a few times. In nucleotides, the CDR3 is TGTGCCAGCAGCCCGGGACAGGGTAGGAGACGGCAGTATTTT. It specifies CASSPGQGRRRQYF. This chain connects TRBV12-3 or TRBV12-4 to TRBJ2-3, with 9 positions matching TRBD1. V was pared by 6 bases and J by 11 bases, with 12 bases of the junction left unmatched. The CDR3 is 14 amino acids.

This clonotype was picked up a small number of times. The rearrangement uses TRBV9 and TRBJ1-5; D unresolved. The CDR3 has 13 amino acids. CDR1 is SGDLS, CDR2 YYNGEE, per germline. Trimming cost V 1 base and J 5 bases, with 7 bases left between them. DNA of the CDR3: TGTGCCAGCAGCGTAATATCTTATCAGCCCCAGCATTTT. Translating gives CASSVISYQPQHF.

The rearrangement uses TRBV2 and TRBJ1-2; D is unclear. Germline values: CDR1 SNHLY, CDR2 FYNNEI. The CDR3 runs 14 residues. The ends were cut back, 8 bases at V and 1 base at J, with 14 bases in the middle. The CDR3 loop reads CASRSGLINYGYTF. CDR3 coding DNA: TGTGCCAGCCGGTCGGGCCTTATTAACTATGGCTACACCTTC.

This rearrangement joins TRBV28 to TRBJ1-5, with D unclear. Deletions cut 6 bases from V and 7 bases from J, with 10 bases between. The CDR3 totals 12 residues. Germline CDR1 MDHEN, CDR2 SYDVKM. CDR3 DNA sequence: TGTGCCAGCAGCCCCGGGCACCAGCCCCAGCATTTT. Its protein is CASSPGHQPQHF.

The V gene is TRBV10-2, the J gene TRBJ2-3, with D tentatively TRBD2 (6 bases). CDR3 length: 16 residues. Trimming shortened V by 8 bases and J by 4 bases, and 22 bases separated the two germline ends. The V gene's germline CDR1 is WSHSY and CDR2 SAAADI. CDR3 amino acids: CASVALAGFVSDTQYF. The CDR3 bases are TGCGCCAGCGTCGCCTTGGCGGGGTTTGTGTCAGATACGCAGTATTTT.

This clonotype showed up just a few times. The rearrangement uses TRBV4-2 and TRBJ2-2; 7 nucleotides align to TRBD1. Germline V lookup: CDR1 LGHNA, CDR2 YNFKEQ. J was trimmed by 0 bases and V by 0 bases; bases with no gene match: 13. The CDR3 is 20 residues long. In nucleotides, the CDR3 is TGTGCCAGCAGCCAAGATCTGAAGGGGGCGCAACATTCGAACACCGGGGAGCTGTTTTTT. This gives the protein CASSQDLKGAQHSNTGELFF.

The chain employs TRBV20-1 and TRBJ2-4; D is undetermined. The CDR3 spans 14 residues. The V gene's germline CDR1 is DFQATT and CDR2 SNEGSKA (reference sequence). The V end lost 3 bases, the J end lost 0 bases, and 9 bases lay between the germline ends. The CDR3 nucleotides read TGCAGTGCTAGTTTCAGTCTAGCCAAAAACATTCAGTACTTC. It codes for CSASFSLAKNIQYF.

The V gene is TRBV20-1, the J gene TRBJ2-3, with 9 bases matching TRBD1. The germline V gene encodes CDR1 DFQATT and CDR2 SNEGSKA (reference sequence). J was trimmed by 5 bases and V by 6 bases; bases with no gene match: 9. The CDR3 consists of 14 residues. The CDR3 spells CSAPGQGFRDTQYF. DNA of the CDR3: TGCAGTGCACCGGGACAGGGTTTTCGAGATACGCAGTATTTT.

Only a few counts were recorded for this clonotype. The chain carries TRBV6-5 and TRBJ1-6, with unresolved D. V shed 10 bases and J shed 4 bases, with 8 bases lying between them. Germline CDR1 and CDR2: MNHEY and SVGAGI. The CDR3 covers 12 residues. In nucleotides, the CDR3 is TGTGCCACCCGGGCGTATAATTCACCCCTCCACTTT. Amino acids: CATRAYNSPLHF.

This clonotype was counted between two and nine times. CDR3: CASQNDGGMETQYF. CDR3 DNA: TGTGCCAGCCAGAACGATGGAGGAATGGAGACCCAGTACTTC. The chain uses TRBV28 and TRBJ2-5, with D maybe TRBD2 (5 bases). CDR3 length equals 14 residues. V was trimmed by 8 bases and J by 5 bases, leaving 18 bases between them. Germline CDR1 is MDHEN and CDR2 is SYDVKM.

This clonotype was observed many times. The chain carries TRBV9 and TRBJ2-1; the match to TRBD2 covers 8 bases. This CDR3 contains 17 residues. Per the germline V gene, CDR1 is SGDLS and CDR2 is YYNGEE. V dropped 4 bases and J dropped 4; count of bases not matched to a gene: 13. The CDR3 reads CASSPGGVGGGYNEQFF. The CDR3 DNA is TGTGCCAGCAGCCCCGGAGGAGTCGGCGGGGGGTACAATGAGCAGTTCTTC.

This clonotype was counted only a few times. The genes are TRBV5-4 and TRBJ1-1; no definite D call. The germline CDR1 and CDR2 sequences are SGHNT and YYREEE (reference sequence). CDR3 length: 13 amino acids. V lost 2 bases and J 2 bases, leaving 7 bases between the germline ends. CDR3 sequence (DNA): TGTGCCAGCAGCTTTAACATCAACACTGAAGCTTTCTTT. This gives the protein CASSFNINTEAFF. Filled out from reference TRBV5-4 and TRBJ1-1, the complete variable domain reads ETGVTQSPTHLIKTRGQQVTLRCSSQSGHNTVSWYQQALGQGPQFIFQYYREEENGRGNFPPRFSGLQFPNYSSELNVNALELDDSALYLCASSFNINTEAFFGQGTRLTVV.

This clonotype was observed many times. The gene calls are TRBV12-3 or TRBV12-4 and TRBJ2-2, with a tentative D call TRBD1 (6 bases). The V end lost 3 bases, the J end lost 0 bases, and 11 bases lay between the germline ends. The CDR3 is 16 residues long. The CDR3 spells CASSFPAGANTGELFF. The CDR3 nucleotides are TGTGCCAGCAGTTTCCCGGCAGGGGCGAACACCGGGGAGCTGTTTTTT.

The table lists this clonotype with many counts. CDR3 residues: CAISDQGQTDTQYF. The CDR3 DNA sequence: TGTGCCATCAGTGATCAGGGTCAAACAGATACGCAGTATTTT. This chain links TRBV10-3 with TRBJ2-3, with D possibly matching TRBD1 (5 bases). Germline lookup yields CDR1 ENHRY and CDR2 SYGVKD. The CDR3 runs 14 residues. V lost 3 bases, J lost 3 bases, and 10 bases lay in between.